These 22 T cell receptor beta chains originate from one sample sequenced in a study of T cell responses to AZD1222 COVID-19 vaccine. Profiled with immunoSEQ multiplex PCR; TCRdb holds only in-frame clones, not every one. The sample consists of 150,000 to 200,000 clones, 90% to 95% of them appearing once. This sample comprised peripheral blood, obtained 28 days after the second AZD1222 dose. These receptors were collected from an adult who received the AZD1222 COVID-19 vaccine.

The chain uses TRBV7-6 and TRBJ2-7; D possibly matches TRBD1 or TRBD2 (5 bases each). Trimming removed 5 bases from V and 2 bases from J, with 13 bases in between. The CDR3 is 14 amino acids. Germline assignment: CDR1 SGHVS and CDR2 FNYEAQ. For the CDR3, the DNA is TGTGCCAGCAGCACGGAGGACAAGCCCTACGAGCAGTACTTC. Protein: CASSTEDKPYEQYF.

V and J are TRBV2 and TRBJ2-1; the match to TRBD2 covers 13 bases. This CDR3 has 16 amino acids. From germline, CDR1 is SNHLY and CDR2 FYNNEI. V shed 6 bases and J 0 bases; nucleotides not matched to a gene: 2. The CDR3 reads CASRRLAGGSYNEQFF. DNA for the CDR3: TGTGCCAGCAGGAGACTAGCGGGAGGCTCCTACAATGAGCAGTTCTTC.

The V and J genes are TRBV5-4 and TRBJ2-7; the D gene is possibly TRBD1 (6 bases). The CDR3 contains 13 residues. Germline loops: CDR1 SGHNT, CDR2 YYREEE (reference sequence). Trimming removed 1 base from V and 2 bases from J, with 7 bases in between. This chain's CDR3 is CASSLWTAYEQYF. As DNA, the CDR3 is TGTGCCAGCAGCTTGTGGACAGCCTACGAGCAGTACTTC.

The V gene is TRBV19, the J gene TRBJ2-7, with a tentative D call TRBD2 (5 bases). CDR3 size: 14 residues. Trimming shortened V by 5 bases and J by 0 bases, and 11 bases separated the two germline ends. Per the germline V gene, CDR1 is LNHDA and CDR2 is SQIVND (reference sequence). The CDR3 sequence: CASSWTGNSYEQYF. For the CDR3, the DNA is TGTGCCAGTAGTTGGACGGGAAACTCCTACGAGCAGTACTTC.

This chain links TRBV4-3 with TRBJ1-2, with unresolved D. There are 14 residues in the CDR3. V was trimmed by 4 bases and J by 4 bases, leaving 13 bases between them. Germline CDR1 and CDR2: LGHNA and YSLEER. The CDR3 DNA reads as TGCGCCAGCAGCCCAGAGAGGGTATCCTATGGCTACACCTTC. This codes for CASSPERVSYGYTF.

The chain uses TRBV6-1 and TRBJ2-7, with D tentatively TRBD1 (6 bases). CDR1 and CDR2 from the germline V gene are MNHNS and SASEGT. The CDR3 length is 15 residues. Trimming removed 2 bases from V and 3 bases from J, with 14 bases in between. The CDR3 region is CASSETQGWYYEQYF. In nucleotides, the CDR3 is TGTGCCAGCAGTGAAACACAGGGATGGTACTACGAGCAGTACTTC.

Only one count was recorded for this clone. The rearrangement uses TRBV2 and TRBJ2-7; no reliable D call. Germline V gene data show CDR1 as SNHLY and CDR2 as FYNNEI. The CDR3 is 15 residues long. V was pared by 1 base and J by 5 bases, with 15 bases between. The CDR3 DNA reads TGTGCCAGCAGTGAAGGCCGGGTCTGGCCCGACGAGCAGTACTTC. Residues: CASSEGRVWPDEQYF.

This sequence joins TRBV11-2 and TRBJ1-3; 9 bases match TRBD1. CDR3 length: 18 residues. The germline V gene has CDR1 SGHAT and CDR2 FQNNGV. V was pared by 6 bases and J by 0 bases, with 12 bases of the junction left unmatched. The CDR3 nucleotides are TGTGCCAGCAGACTCCTGCGGACAGGGGCCCGCTCTGGAAACACCATATATTTT. Protein product: CASRLLRTGARSGNTIYF.

The V call is TRBV28, the J call TRBJ1-3, with D perhaps TRBD1 (5 bases). From germline, CDR1 is MDHEN and CDR2 SYDVKM. Trimming took off 6 bases at V and 0 bases at J, with 12 bases between the two ends. The length of the CDR3 is 15 residues. In nucleotides, the CDR3 is TGTGCCAGCAGCCCATCCGGGGGCTCTGGAAACACCATATATTTT. It encodes CASSPSGGSGNTIYF. Combining the CDR3 with reference TRBV28 and TRBJ1-3 gives the whole variable domain DVKVTQSSRYLVKRTGEKVFLECVQDMDHENMFWYRQDPGLGLRLIYFSYDVKMKEKGDIPEGYSVSREKKERFSLILESASTNQTSMYLCASSPSGGSGNTIYFGEGSWLTVV.

The chain is built from TRBV2 and TRBJ1-2; 9 bases are shared with TRBD1. J was trimmed by 3 bases and V by 7 bases; bases with no gene match: 6. The CDR3 runs 14 residues. From germline, CDR1 is SNHLY and CDR2 FYNNEI. The CDR3 DNA reads as TGTGCCAGCATACAGGGGGCTGTGGACTATGGCTACACCTTC. It encodes CASIQGAVDYGYTF. The whole variable domain, remainder taken from reference TRBV2 and TRBJ1-2, is EPEVTQTPSHQVTQMGQEVILRCVPISNHLYFYWYRQILGQKVEFLVSFYNNEISEKSEIFDDQFSVERPDGSNFTLKIRSTKLEDSAMYFCASIQGAVDYGYTFGSGTRLTVV.

The chain joins TRBV7-2 to TRBJ2-3, with TRBD2 matching 10 bases. Germline loops: CDR1 SGHTA, CDR2 FQGNSA. V trimming: 5 bases; J trimming: 10 bases; junction bases outside the gene matches: 15. CDR3 length equals 16 residues. The CDR3 nucleotides are TGTGCCAGCAGCCCCCGGGAGCGGGGGGGCCGAGGGGCGCAGTATTTT. Its protein is CASSPRERGGRGAQYF.

V and J are TRBV18 and TRBJ2-1; 8 bases fit TRBD2. The V gene's germline CDR1 is KGHSH and CDR2 LQKENI. Trimming removed 1 base from V and 4 bases from J; junction bases left unmatched: 6. The CDR3 has 16 amino acids. The CDR3 spells CASSPLSAGGYNEQFF. The DNA of the CDR3 is TGTGCCAGCTCACCACTTTCCGCGGGAGGTTACAATGAGCAGTTCTTC.

The chain carries TRBV20-1 and TRBJ1-3, with D unclear. V was cut by 3 bases and J by 8 bases, with 8 bases left in between. Germline V gene lookup returns CDR1 DFQATT and CDR2 SNEGSKA (reference sequence). This CDR3 is 11 amino acids long. CDR3 DNA: TGCAGTGCTAGTGTCGGGGACACCATATATTTT. Its translation is CSASVGDTIYF.

This chain connects TRBV5-4 to TRBJ2-7, with 9 bases fitting TRBD2. V lost 4 bases and J lost 4; bases outside the gene matches: 6. This CDR3 is 14 amino acids long. CDR1 and CDR2 (germline): SGHNT, YYREEE (reference sequence). This chain's CDR3 is CASSLGTSPYEQYF. The CDR3 DNA reads as TGTGCCAGCAGCCTCGGGACTAGCCCATACGAGCAGTACTTC.

The rearrangement uses TRBV27 and TRBJ1-1, with TRBD1 as a possible D gene (6 bases). Trimming pared 0 bases from V and 3 bases from J, leaving 14 bases between. CDR1 MNHEY and CDR2 SMNVEV come from the germline V gene (reference sequence). The CDR3 extends over 16 amino acids. This CDR3 is CASSLSAGEGDTEAFF. The CDR3 coding sequence is TGTGCCAGCAGTTTATCAGCAGGGGAAGGGGACACTGAAGCTTTCTTT.

The chain is built from TRBV5-1 and TRBJ1-1; 7 nucleotides agree with TRBD1. This CDR3 has 15 amino acids. Per the germline V gene, CDR1 is SGHRS and CDR2 is YFSETQ. Germline trimming cut 4 bases from V and 2 bases from J; bases unmatched to any gene: 8. The CDR3 bases are TGCGCCAGCAGCCCGGGACAGCTCGTTAACACTGAAGCTTTCTTT. Translation gives CASSPGQLVNTEAFF.

The chain is built from TRBV29-1 and TRBJ1-1; D possibly corresponds to TRBD1 (6 bases). This CDR3 is 13 amino acids long. Per germline, CDR1 SQVTM and CDR2 ANQGSEA. With 4 bases removed from V and 5 bases from J, the gap between germline ends came to 14 bases. CDR3 amino acids: CSVARDIVTEAFF. CDR3 bases: TGCAGCGTTGCGCGGGACATAGTGACTGAAGCTTTCTTT.

This clone was detected only once. V and J are TRBV6-5 and TRBJ1-2; TRBD1 aligns across 9 bases. The germline CDR1 and CDR2 sequences are MNHEY and SVGAGI. The CDR3 runs 15 residues. Germline trimming cut 2 bases from V and 8 bases from J; bases unmatched to any gene: 9. The CDR3 DNA follows: TGTGCCAGCAGTTACGGGACAGGGCGCGGAGAAGGCTACACCTTC. Encoded protein: CASSYGTGRGEGYTF.

This chain connects TRBV7-9 to TRBJ2-6; the match to TRBD1 covers 9 bases. Germline V gene sequence: CDR1 SEHNR, CDR2 FQNEAQ (reference sequence). The junction had 7 bases not matched to a gene; V was cut back by 0 bases and J by 4 bases. This CDR3 has 18 amino acids. CDR3 DNA sequence: TGTGCCAGCAGCTTAGCGGAACAGGGGGCGTCCGGGGCCAACGTCCTGACTTTC. As protein: CASSLAEQGASGANVLTF.

The chain recombines TRBV13 with TRBJ1-2, with TRBD1 matching 9 bases. This CDR3 comprises 15 residues. The germline V gene encodes CDR1 PRHDT and CDR2 FYEKMQ (reference sequence). V shed 6 bases, J shed 4 bases, and the junction held 9 bases outside the gene matches. In DNA form, the CDR3 reads TGTGCCAGCAGGAAAACAGGGGGCCAGGTCTATGGCTACACCTTC. Translation gives CASRKTGGQVYGYTF.

The V and J genes are TRBV5-1 and TRBJ1-2; unclear D gene. CDR1 and CDR2 (germline): SGHRS, YFSETQ. This CDR3 spans 15 amino acids. Trimming shortened V by 0 bases and J by 5 bases, and 14 bases separated the two germline ends. This chain's CDR3 is CASSLEDGLDYGYTF. CDR3 in DNA: TGCGCCAGCAGCTTGGAAGACGGGTTGGATTATGGCTACACCTTC. Using reference TRBV5-1 and TRBJ1-2 for the parts outside the CDR3, the full variable domain is KAGVTQTPRYLIKTRGQQVTLSCSPISGHRSVSWYQQTPGQGLQFLFEYFSETQRNKGNFPGRFSGRQFSNSRSEMNVSTLELGDSALYLCASSLEDGLDYGYTFGSGTRLTVV.

This clone was picked up one time. This chain uses TRBV18 with TRBJ2-1; D remains unclear. The CDR3 consists of 16 residues. Germline V gene lookup returns CDR1 KGHSH and CDR2 LQKENI. Between the trimmed V and J ends, which lost 0 bases and 0 bases, there was a span of 9 bases. The CDR3 nucleotides are TGTGCCAGCTCACCACCGTCCGGTCCCTCCTACAATGAGCAGTTCTTC. Its protein is CASSPPSGPSYNEQFF.